Following are 26 T cell receptor beta chains from one sample sequenced in a study of T cell changes during pregnancy in multiple sclerosis. The repertoire was sequenced with immunoSEQ multiplex PCR; TCRdb's copy has only in-frame clones and lacks some. The sample has 50,000 to 70,000 clones; 75% to 95% are singletons. Sequencing used peripheral blood, obtained after pregnancy. Source of these receptors: a female donor in good health, enrolled as a control in a pregnancy study.

This clone showed up just a few times. The chain is built from TRBV7-9 and TRBJ2-2, with 8 positions matching TRBD2. The germline gives CDR1 SEHNR, CDR2 FQNEAQ (reference sequence). The V segment lost 1 base and the J segment 7 bases; nucleotides outside the gene matches: 5. The CDR3 is made up of 15 amino acids. The CDR3 DNA reads as TGTGCCAGCAGCTTAGAGCGGGGGCCGGTCGGGGAGCTGTTTTTT. Protein sequence: CASSLERGPVGELFF.

V is TRBV5-6 and J is TRBJ2-5, with a possible D match to TRBD2 (5 bases). Per germline, CDR1 SGHDT and CDR2 YYEEEE. Trimming took 4 bases from V and 2 from J, leaving 12 bases between them. CDR3 size: 14 residues. The CDR3 bases are TGTGCCAGCAGCCGCAGGACTGCACAAGAGACCCAGTACTTC. Encoded protein: CASSRRTAQETQYF.

This clone turned up a few times. The chain recombines TRBV7-6 with TRBJ1-6; D unresolved. V lost 5 bases to trimming and J lost 10 bases, with 18 bases between them. CDR3 length: 15 residues. Looked up from germline, CDR1 is SGHVS and CDR2 is FNYEAQ. The CDR3 DNA reads TGTGCCAGCAGCCCCCAGCGGTCCGGTTGGTCACCCCTCCACTTT. Residues: CASSPQRSGWSPLHF. Full variable domain (remainder filled in from reference TRBV7-6 and TRBJ1-6): GAGVSQSPRYKVTKRGQDVALRCDPISGHVSLYWYRQALGQGPEFLTYFNYEAQQDKSGLPNDRFSAERPEGSISTLTIQRTEQRDSAMYRCASSPQRSGWSPLHFGNGTRLTVT.

The genes are TRBV9 and TRBJ1-1, with a tentative D call TRBD1 (6 bases). Germline V lookup: CDR1 SGDLS, CDR2 YYNGEE. Deletions cut 0 bases from V and 2 bases from J, with 17 bases between. This CDR3 spans 17 amino acids. The CDR3 loop is CASSVGAGAIRNTEAFF. The CDR3 DNA sequence: TGTGCCAGCAGCGTAGGGGCAGGGGCGATCCGTAACACTGAAGCTTTCTTT. The variable domain in full, with the rest retrieved from reference TRBV9 and TRBJ1-1, is DSGVTQTPKHLITATGQRVTLRCSPRSGDLSVYWYQQSLDQGLQFLIQYYNGEERAKGNILERFSAQQFPDLHSELNLSSLELGDSALYFCASSVGAGAIRNTEAFFGQGTRLTVV.

On this clone itself: In the same sample, other DNA sequences code for this CDR3. The chain uses TRBV27 and TRBJ2-7, with 9 bases aligning to TRBD1. CDR3 length equals 14 residues. V dropped 5 bases and J dropped 5; count of bases not matched to a gene: 7. CDR1 MNHEY and CDR2 SMNVEV come from the germline V gene (reference sequence). The CDR3 nucleotides are TGTGCCAGCAGTCAGCGGGACAGGGACCACGAGCAGTACTTC. Its protein product is CASSQRDRDHEQYF.

The V gene is TRBV4-3, the J gene TRBJ2-7; no clear D gene. The CDR3 consists of 15 residues. V dropped 1 base and J dropped 0 bases, with 10 bases sitting between them. Germline V lookup: CDR1 LGHNA, CDR2 YSLEER. The CDR3 nucleotides read TGCGCCAGCAGCCAAGTCCCGGGTGGCTCCTACGAGCAGTACTTC. It codes for CASSQVPGGSYEQYF.

V is TRBV5-1 and J is TRBJ1-1; 7 bases line up with TRBD1. Germline V gene sequence: CDR1 SGHRS, CDR2 YFSETQ. The CDR3 runs to 14 residues. The V and J ends lost 0 bases and 4 bases, in that order; junction bases with no gene match: 3. The CDR3 spells CASSLGGGATEAFF. The CDR3 coding sequence is TGCGCCAGCAGCTTGGGAGGGGGCGCCACTGAAGCTTTCTTT. The full variable domain, rest sourced from reference TRBV5-1 and TRBJ1-1, is KAGVTQTPRYLIKTRGQQVTLSCSPISGHRSVSWYQQTPGQGLQFLFEYFSETQRNKGNFPGRFSGRQFSNSRSEMNVSTLELGDSALYLCASSLGGGATEAFFGQGTRLTVV.

The chain links TRBV30 to TRBJ1-1; D is possibly TRBD1 (5 bases). Germline V CDR1 and CDR2: GTSNPN, SVGIG (reference sequence). Between the trimmed V and J ends, which lost 3 bases and 4 bases, there was a span of 15 bases. The CDR3 has 14 amino acids. The CDR3 coding sequence is TGTGCCTGGAGCGGGCCAGGGAGGGCCACTGAAGCTTTCTTT. Its translation is CAWSGPGRATEAFF.

The chain recombines TRBV7-2 with TRBJ2-1; D gene unclear. CDR1 SGHTA and CDR2 FQGNSA come from the germline V gene. This CDR3 has 13 residues. The V gene lost 1 base and the J gene lost 4 bases, with 5 bases spanning the gap. The DNA for the CDR3 is TGTGCCAGCAGCTTAGAACAATACAATGAGCAGTTCTTC. Translating gives CASSLEQYNEQFF.

V usage is TRBV6-6 and J usage is TRBJ1-2, with D possibly matching TRBD1 (6 bases). Germline lookup yields CDR1 MNHNY and CDR2 SVGAGI (reference sequence). The CDR3 has 15 residues. The V end was cut by 2 bases, the J end by 8 bases, with 18 bases between. This CDR3 reads CASSYPSDRLHGYTF. CDR3 DNA sequence: TGTGCCAGCAGTTACCCGTCCGACAGGCTCCACGGCTACACCTTC.

The chain is built from TRBV5-1 and TRBJ2-1; 7 bases match TRBD2. V lost 0 bases, J lost 0 bases, and 3 bases stayed unmatched. Germline-derived CDR1 and CDR2 are SGHRS and YFSETQ. CDR3 length equals 16 residues. The DNA of the CDR3 is TGCGCCAGCAGCTTGGATCGGACTAGCTCCTACAATGAGCAGTTCTTC. This encodes CASSLDRTSSYNEQFF. Filled out from reference TRBV5-1 and TRBJ2-1, the complete variable domain reads KAGVTQTPRYLIKTRGQQVTLSCSPISGHRSVSWYQQTPGQGLQFLFEYFSETQRNKGNFPGRFSGRQFSNSRSEMNVSTLELGDSALYLCASSLDRTSSYNEQFFGPGTRLTVL.

The CDR3 nucleotides are TGCGCCAGCAGCCAGGAAAGGGGATACGGGGAGCTGTTTTTT. Its translation: CASSQERGYGELFF. The V gene is TRBV4-3, the J gene TRBJ2-2, with a weak D call TRBD1 (5 bases). Trimming cost V 3 bases and J 7 bases, with 12 bases left between them. The CDR3 sequence is 14 residues long. CDR1 is LGHNA and CDR2 is YSLEER in the germline V gene.

This chain joins TRBV4-3 and TRBJ2-2; D remains unclear. Germline V gene data show CDR1 as LGHNA and CDR2 as YSLEER. V lost 1 base, J lost 9 bases, and 9 bases lay in between. This CDR3 has 13 amino acids. The CDR3 is CASSQVIFRELFF. The CDR3 coding sequence is TGCGCCAGCAGCCAAGTAATTTTCCGGGAGCTGTTTTTT.

The genes are TRBV7-3 and TRBJ1-1, with TRBD1 matching over 12 bases. J was trimmed by 4 bases and V by 3 bases; bases with no gene match: 6. CDR1 and CDR2 from the germline V gene are SGHTA and FQGTGA. The CDR3 loop spans 16 amino acids. CDR3 in amino acids: CASSFTGTGGRTEAFF. CDR3 nucleotides: TGTGCCAGCAGCTTCACCGGGACAGGGGGCCGCACTGAAGCTTTCTTT.

The chain employs TRBV6-1 and TRBJ2-6; 8 bases map to TRBD1. This CDR3 comprises 18 residues. Germline V CDR1 and CDR2: MNHNS, SASEGT. J lost 1 base, V lost 3 bases, and 8 bases had no gene match. CDR3 sequence: CASSEGRNRGSGANVLTF. For the CDR3, the DNA is TGTGCCAGCAGTGAGGGGAGAAACAGGGGGTCTGGGGCCAACGTCCTGACTTTC.

The gene calls are TRBV7-9 and TRBJ1-2; a weak D match, TRBD1 (5 bases). Trimming took off 7 bases at V and 6 bases at J, with 12 bases between the two ends. The CDR3 consists of 12 residues. Germline lookup yields CDR1 SEHNR and CDR2 FQNEAQ (reference sequence). Written as DNA, the CDR3 is TGTGCCAGCACCCAACCGGGGGATGGCTACACCTTC. It yields the protein CASTQPGDGYTF.

V gene TRBV19 combines with J gene TRBJ2-7; 9 bases are a match to TRBD1. After removal of 10 bases from V and 3 bases from J, the junction contained 10 bases not matched to a gene. Germline CDR1 and CDR2: LNHDA and SQIVND (reference sequence). The CDR3 runs to 14 residues. CDR3 protein: CATAGQGTFYEQYF. CDR3 DNA: TGTGCCACCGCGGGACAGGGAACATTCTACGAGCAGTACTTC. Full variable domain (rest looked up from reference TRBV19 and TRBJ2-7): DGGITQSPKYLFRKEGQNVTLSCEQNLNHDAMYWYRQDPGQGLRLIYYSQIVNDFQKGDIAEGYSVSREKKESFPLTVTSAQKNPTAFYLCATAGQGTFYEQYFGPGTRLTVT.

This clone turned up a few times. This chain joins TRBV7-9 and TRBJ1-5, with D tentatively TRBD1 (6 bases). V lost 5 bases to trimming and J lost 6 bases, with 17 bases between them. This CDR3 contains 15 residues. The germline gives CDR1 SEHNR, CDR2 FQNEAQ (reference sequence). The CDR3 DNA follows: TGTGCCAGCAGCGATTTCAGGGGCCAAACTCAGCCCCAGCATTTT. This gives the protein CASSDFRGQTQPQHF. Full variable domain (missing parts from reference TRBV7-9 and TRBJ1-5): DTGVSQNPRHKITKRGQNVTFRCDPISEHNRLYWYRQTLGQGPEFLTYFQNEAQLEKSRLLSDRFSAERPKGSFSTLEIQRTEQGDSAMYLCASSDFRGQTQPQHFGDGTRLSIL.

The J gene is TRBJ2-3, the V gene TRBV6-5; TRBD1 matches at 9 bases. This CDR3 comprises 15 residues. In germline, CDR1 is MNHEY, CDR2 SVGAGI. V trimming: 0 bases; J trimming: 5 bases; junction bases outside the gene matches: 3. CDR3 nucleotide sequence: TGTGCCAGCAGTTACTCCGGACAGGGGATAGATACGCAGTATTTT. This gives the protein CASSYSGQGIDTQYF.

This clone has just one count. CDR3 in DNA: TGTGCCAGCAGCTTCGGGACTGACTCTGGAAACACCATATATTTT. Protein product: CASSFGTDSGNTIYF. The chain links TRBV7-8 to TRBJ1-3, with D perhaps TRBD1 (5 bases). The CDR3 is 15 residues long. Trimming cost V 3 bases and J 0 bases, with 9 bases left between them. The germline CDR1 and CDR2 sequences are SGHVS and FQNEAQ.

V is TRBV15 and J is TRBJ1-5, with D unclear. The CDR3 runs 15 residues. V dropped 5 bases and J dropped 0 bases, with 11 bases sitting between them. CDR1 LNHNV and CDR2 YYDKDF come from the germline V gene (reference sequence). CDR3 sequence: CATSEPGYSNQPQHF. Here the CDR3 DNA reads TGTGCCACCAGCGAACCGGGGTATAGCAATCAGCCCCAGCATTTT.

The V gene is TRBV29-1, the J gene TRBJ2-7; TRBD1 agrees at 9 bases. The CDR3 is 13 residues long. V shed 7 bases, J shed 5 bases, and the junction held 9 bases outside the gene matches. Looked up from germline, CDR1 is SQVTM and CDR2 is ANQGSEA. In nucleotides, the CDR3 is TGCAGCGCCCGGACAGGGGTCGAAGACGAGCAGTACTTC. Encoded protein: CSARTGVEDEQYF.

J is TRBJ1-2 and V is TRBV9; no reliable D call. The CDR3 is 12 amino acids. V was clipped by 5 bases and J by 6 bases, with 11 bases between them. Germline CDR1 and CDR2: SGDLS and YYNGEE. The CDR3 DNA reads TGTGCCAGCAGTCGAGAATTGGATGGCTACACCTTC. Translating gives CASSRELDGYTF.

The chain couples TRBV5-4 to TRBJ2-3; tentative D call: TRBD2 (6 bases). Germline V gene sequence: CDR1 SGHNT, CDR2 YYREEE (reference sequence). The CDR3 contains 18 residues. The V end was cut by 1 base, the J end by 0 bases, with 18 bases between. The CDR3, as DNA: TGTGCCAGCAGCTTGAAGGCGGGGATTTTGACTAGCACAGATACGCAGTATTTT. Translated: CASSLKAGILTSTDTQYF.

CDR3 in amino acids: CASSLAGPSGGMKEQYF. The CDR3 DNA follows: TGTGCCAGCAGCTTAGCGGGACCTAGCGGGGGGATGAAAGAGCAGTACTTC. The chain joins TRBV11-1 to TRBJ2-7, with 11 nucleotides matching TRBD2. There are 17 residues in the CDR3. The J segment lost 7 bases and the V segment lost 0 bases, leaving 11 bases of the junction unmatched. Germline V gene lookup returns CDR1 SGHAT and CDR2 FQDESV (reference sequence). The full variable domain, in which reference TRBV11-1 and TRBJ2-7 provide the parts outside the CDR3, is EAEVAQSPRYKITEKSQAVAFWCDPISGHATLYWYRQILGQGPELLVQFQDESVVDDSQLPKDRFSAERLKGVDSTLKIQPAELGDSAMYLCASSLAGPSGGMKEQYFGPGTRLTVT.

The chain employs TRBV2 and TRBJ1-2, with D possibly being TRBD1 (5 bases). Per the germline V gene, CDR1 is SNHLY and CDR2 is FYNNEI. V was cut by 8 bases and J by 5 bases, with 15 bases left in between. The CDR3 covers 13 residues. The CDR3, as DNA: TGTGCCAGCGCGGGGGGGGTGGATTATGGCTACACCTTC. It is translated as CASAGGVDYGYTF.